These T cell receptor beta chains were read from a single sample in a study of metastatic and nonmetastatic thyroid tumors. TCRdb reprocessed the PCR reads using MiXCR. Among some 86,000 clones, roughly an eighth were seen once, and the ten largest hold approximately 8.8%. Sequencing was carried out using tumor tissue. Receptors were obtained from a female donor with papillary thyroid cancer or a benign thyroid nodule (not recorded which). Some clones in this sample may be carry-over from other donors' samples. The CDR3 runs from the conserved cysteine through the conserved F or W. The order of the fields is CDR3 DNA, CDR3 protein, V gene, D gene, clone size, J gene. A D gene is named only where the DNA matches it firmly. Not every row has a clone size; where given, it reads once, few, many or a size class.

CDR3nt: TGTGCCAGCCTTGACTGTTCCTACGAGCAGTACTTC
CDR3aa: CASLDCSYEQYF
v_gene: TRBV6-7
d_gene: .
abundance: .
j_gene: TRBJ2-7

CDR3nt: TGCAGTGGAAGGGGGCTGGAGACCCAGTACTTC
CDR3aa: CSGRGLETQYF
v_gene: TRBV20-1
d_gene: TRBD1
abundance: many
j_gene: TRBJ2-5

CDR3nt: TGTGCCAGCAGCTTAATTACTAACACAGATACGCAGTATTTT
CDR3aa: CASSLITNTDTQYF
v_gene: TRBV7-6
d_gene: .
abundance: many
j_gene: TRBJ2-3

CDR3nt: TGTGCCAGCAGCCCCCCCCGGGACAACTTACCCCGCTACACCTTC
CDR3aa: CASSPPRDNLPRYTF
v_gene: TRBV7-9
d_gene: .
abundance: .
j_gene: TRBJ1-2

CDR3nt: TGTGCCAGCAGCTTACGGACGGGCCGAGGGCCAGATACGCAGTATTTT
CDR3aa: CASSLRTGRGPDTQYF
v_gene: TRBV11-3
d_gene: .
abundance: many
j_gene: TRBJ2-3

CDR3nt: TGTGCCAGCACTCAGCCGGCGGGAGTGGCCGAGCAGTACTTC
CDR3aa: CASTQPAGVAEQYF
v_gene: TRBV6-1
d_gene: TRBD2
abundance: many
j_gene: TRBJ2-7

CDR3nt: TGTGCCAGCAGCTTGCCCGGGAGGGCCTACGAGCAGTACTTC
CDR3aa: CASSLPGRAYEQYF
v_gene: TRBV5-5
d_gene: TRBD2
abundance: many
j_gene: TRBJ2-7

CDR3nt: TGCGCCAGCAGCTTGGGACTAGCGGGAGGAGAGACCCAGTACTTC
CDR3aa: CASSLGLAGGETQYF
v_gene: TRBV5-1
d_gene: TRBD2
abundance: many
j_gene: TRBJ2-5

CDR3nt: TGCAGTGCTAGAACAGTCCCGGGACAGGGGATGAACACTGAAGCTTTCTTT
CDR3aa: CSARTVPGQGMNTEAFF
v_gene: TRBV20-1
d_gene: TRBD1
abundance: many
j_gene: TRBJ1-1

CDR3nt: TGCGCCAGCAGCTTGGTTCTAGCAATCACAGATACGCAGTATTTT
CDR3aa: CASSLVLAITDTQYF
v_gene: TRBV5-1
d_gene: .
abundance: many
j_gene: TRBJ2-3

CDR3nt: TGCGCCAGCAGCTTGGTCTTGGGACAGAGGATCTATGGCTACACCTTC
CDR3aa: CASSLVLGQRIYGYTF
v_gene: TRBV5-1
d_gene: TRBD1
abundance: .
j_gene: TRBJ1-2

CDR3nt: TGTGCCAGCAGCCCTAGCGGGGTCGGCTCCTACGAGCAGTACTTC
CDR3aa: CASSPSGVGSYEQYF
v_gene: TRBV7-2
d_gene: TRBD2
abundance: many
j_gene: TRBJ2-7

CDR3nt: TGCAGCGCCGAACCCACCTTTGAAGCTTTCTTT
CDR3aa: CSAEPTFEAFF
v_gene: TRBV29-1
d_gene: .
abundance: .
j_gene: TRBJ1-1

CDR3nt: TGTGCCATCTCAACCCCGGTGGGGGCGCGGACCTATGGCTACACCTTC
CDR3aa: CAISTPVGARTYGYTF
v_gene: TRBV10-3
d_gene: .
abundance: many
j_gene: TRBJ1-2

CDR3nt: TGTGCCAGCAGTCGGACGGGAGATGGAAACACCATATATTTT
CDR3aa: CASSRTGDGNTIYF
v_gene: TRBV12-3/TRBV12-4
d_gene: .
abundance: many
j_gene: TRBJ1-3

CDR3nt: TGTGCCAGTAGTATGAATCTTTACAATGAGCAGTTCTTC
CDR3aa: CASSMNLYNEQFF
v_gene: TRBV19
d_gene: .
abundance: many
j_gene: TRBJ2-1

CDR3nt: TGTGCCAGCTCACCGGAATCGGCCAACGTCCTGACTTTC
CDR3aa: CASSPESANVLTF
v_gene: TRBV18
d_gene: .
abundance: .
j_gene: TRBJ2-6

CDR3nt: TGTGCCAGCAGTGAAATAACAGATTCACCCCTCCACTTT
CDR3aa: CASSEITDSPLHF
v_gene: TRBV2
d_gene: .
abundance: many
j_gene: TRBJ1-6

CDR3nt: TGTGCCAGCAGACCTCAGGGACAGCACTATGGCTACACCTTC
CDR3aa: CASRPQGQHYGYTF
v_gene: TRBV12-3/TRBV12-4
d_gene: TRBD1
abundance: many
j_gene: TRBJ1-2

CDR3nt: TGTGCCTGGAGTCACACTGAAGCTTTCTTT
CDR3aa: CAWSHTEAFF
v_gene: TRBV30
d_gene: .
abundance: many
j_gene: TRBJ1-1

CDR3nt: TGTGCCAGCAGCCAGGGGGCAAAGAATTCACCCCTCCACTTT
CDR3aa: CASSQGAKNSPLHF
v_gene: TRBV6-1
d_gene: TRBD1
abundance: many
j_gene: TRBJ1-6

CDR3nt: TGTGCCAGCAGCCTTTCCATCGTTTTAGGCTACACCTTC
CDR3aa: CASSLSIVLGYTF
v_gene: TRBV14
d_gene: .
abundance: many
j_gene: TRBJ1-2

CDR3nt: TGTGTCAGCAGCCAAGCTAGAACTAGCACAGATACGCAGTATTTT
CDR3aa: CVSSQARTSTDTQYF
v_gene: TRBV3-1
d_gene: .
abundance: .
j_gene: TRBJ2-3

CDR3nt: TGCAGTGCCCCAGGCAGGGAGTCAGTCCGTGGGTTGTACAATGAGCAGTTCTTC
CDR3aa: CSAPGRESVRGLYNEQFF
v_gene: TRBV20-1
d_gene: .
abundance: many
j_gene: TRBJ2-1

CDR3nt: TGCAGTGCTGTACAGGGTAGGAGTGAGCAGTTCTTC
CDR3aa: CSAVQGRSEQFF
v_gene: TRBV20-1
d_gene: .
abundance: many
j_gene: TRBJ2-1

CDR3nt: TGTGCCAGCAGTGAGACAGGGGGCGCGAACAATGAGCAGTTCTTC
CDR3aa: CASSETGGANNEQFF
v_gene: TRBV6-1
d_gene: TRBD1
abundance: many
j_gene: TRBJ2-1

CDR3nt: TGTGCCAGCACGGATGATACAGGGAGACGGACTGAAGCTTTCTTT
CDR3aa: CASTDDTGRRTEAFF
v_gene: TRBV3-1
d_gene: .
abundance: many
j_gene: TRBJ1-1

CDR3nt: TGTGCCAGCAGTTTCCAGGGTAGAACCCTCTACGAGCAGTACTTC
CDR3aa: CASSFQGRTLYEQYF
v_gene: TRBV28
d_gene: .
abundance: many
j_gene: TRBJ2-7

CDR3nt: TGCAGTGCTGCCTCTAGGAGTTTTAATGAGCAGTTCTTC
CDR3aa: CSAASRSFNEQFF
v_gene: TRBV20-1
d_gene: .
abundance: many
j_gene: TRBJ2-1

CDR3nt: TGTGCCAGCAGCCATCTTACTAGCGGGAGCAACGAGCAGTACTTC
CDR3aa: CASSHLTSGSNEQYF
v_gene: TRBV7-9
d_gene: TRBD2
abundance: .
j_gene: TRBJ2-7

CDR3nt: TGTGCTAGTACCGGGGGGCCTTTGCTGTTTTTT
CDR3aa: CASTGGPLLFF
v_gene: TRBV12-5
d_gene: .
abundance: many
j_gene: TRBJ2-2

CDR3nt: TGTGCCAGCAGCCTTGACAGTAACTACGAGCAGTACTTC
CDR3aa: CASSLDSNYEQYF
v_gene: TRBV7-3
d_gene: .
abundance: many
j_gene: TRBJ2-7

CDR3nt: TGTGCCAGCAGTTTTGGGGGGGGGCCCCGGGATGAGCAGTTCTTC
CDR3aa: CASSFGGGPRDEQFF
v_gene: TRBV12-3/TRBV12-4
d_gene: .
abundance: many
j_gene: TRBJ2-1

CDR3nt: TGCGCCAGCAGCGCCCGCCCACACTTGGCCACGAGAGGCGATGAGCAGTTCTTC
CDR3aa: CASSARPHLATRGDEQFF
v_gene: TRBV5-1
d_gene: .
abundance: .
j_gene: TRBJ2-1

CDR3nt: TGTGCCAGTAGTATACTAGCGGTTTCCTACAATGAGCATTTCTTC
CDR3aa: CASSILAVSYNEHFF
v_gene: TRBV19
d_gene: TRBD2
abundance: .
j_gene: TRBJ2-1

CDR3nt: TGCGCCAGCAGCTCCGGGACAATCCAAGAGACCCAGTACTTC
CDR3aa: CASSSGTIQETQYF
v_gene: TRBV5-1
d_gene: .
abundance: many
j_gene: TRBJ2-5

CDR3nt: TGTGCCAGCAGCTTAGGACTAGCGGGTTTTAATGAGCAGTTCTTC
CDR3aa: CASSLGLAGFNEQFF
v_gene: TRBV7-2
d_gene: TRBD2
abundance: many
j_gene: TRBJ2-1

CDR3nt: TGCGCCAGCAGCTATGTTGCAGAGGACTATGGCTACACCTTC
CDR3aa: CASSYVAEDYGYTF
v_gene: TRBV5-1
d_gene: .
abundance: many
j_gene: TRBJ1-2

CDR3nt: TGCGCCAGCAAAGAGCGGGATGGATATGAGCAGTTCTTC
CDR3aa: CASKERDGYEQFF
v_gene: TRBV27
d_gene: TRBD2
abundance: many
j_gene: TRBJ2-1

CDR3nt: TGCGCCAGCAGCCAAGAGGACAGGGGGTTTGATGGCTACACCTTC
CDR3aa: CASSQEDRGFDGYTF
v_gene: TRBV4-1
d_gene: TRBD1
abundance: many
j_gene: TRBJ1-2

CDR3nt: TGCGCCAGCAGCGCGGACGGGGCCTACGAGCAGTACTTC
CDR3aa: CASSADGAYEQYF
v_gene: TRBV5-1
d_gene: .
abundance: many
j_gene: TRBJ2-7

CDR3nt: TGTGCCAGCAATGCCGGGGGACGGGGCACTGAAGCTTTCTTT
CDR3aa: CASNAGGRGTEAFF
v_gene: TRBV2
d_gene: .
abundance: many
j_gene: TRBJ1-1

CDR3nt: TGTGCCAGCAGCTTTCAGCGAGGGACTACCGCGAACACCGGGGAGCTGTTTTTT
CDR3aa: CASSFQRGTTANTGELFF
v_gene: TRBV11-2
d_gene: TRBD2
abundance: many
j_gene: TRBJ2-2

CDR3nt: TGTGCCAGCAAGAGGACTAAAAACACAGATACGCAGTATTTT
CDR3aa: CASKRTKNTDTQYF
v_gene: TRBV2
d_gene: .
abundance: few
j_gene: TRBJ2-3

CDR3nt: TGTGCCAGCAGTAGGTACGAACTGCAGGGGGCTGACGAGCAGTACTTC
CDR3aa: CASSRYELQGADEQYF
v_gene: TRBV28
d_gene: TRBD1
abundance: .
j_gene: TRBJ2-7

CDR3nt: TGCAGTGCCCTACGCCCCAGGGGGCGCGGGAACACTGAAGCTTTCTTT
CDR3aa: CSALRPRGRGNTEAFF
v_gene: TRBV20-1
d_gene: TRBD1
abundance: many
j_gene: TRBJ1-1

CDR3nt: TGTGCCAGCAGTTACGGGGTAGGTTCCTACGAGCAGTACTTC
CDR3aa: CASSYGVGSYEQYF
v_gene: TRBV6-2/TRBV6-3
d_gene: .
abundance: few
j_gene: TRBJ2-7

CDR3nt: TGCGCCAGCAGCCAAACCGGGAGCTCTGGAAACACCATATATTTT
CDR3aa: CASSQTGSSGNTIYF
v_gene: TRBV4-1
d_gene: .
abundance: many
j_gene: TRBJ1-3

CDR3nt: TGTGCCAGCAGTGAGTGGCAGAACACTGAAGCTTTCTTT
CDR3aa: CASSEWQNTEAFF
v_gene: TRBV25-1
d_gene: .
abundance: many
j_gene: TRBJ1-1

CDR3nt: TGTGCCAGTAGTCAGGCCAGGTCACAAGAGACCCAGTACTTC
CDR3aa: CASSQARSQETQYF
v_gene: TRBV19
d_gene: .
abundance: many
j_gene: TRBJ2-5

CDR3nt: TGCAGTGCTAGACAGAGGAATAATGAAAAACTGTTTTTT
CDR3aa: CSARQRNNEKLFF
v_gene: TRBV20-1
d_gene: .
abundance: many
j_gene: TRBJ1-4

CDR3nt: TGCGCCAGCAGCCAACTGGCAAAGGAGGGTCGAGCTTTCTTT
CDR3aa: CASSQLAKEGRAFF
v_gene: TRBV4-1
d_gene: .
abundance: many
j_gene: TRBJ1-1